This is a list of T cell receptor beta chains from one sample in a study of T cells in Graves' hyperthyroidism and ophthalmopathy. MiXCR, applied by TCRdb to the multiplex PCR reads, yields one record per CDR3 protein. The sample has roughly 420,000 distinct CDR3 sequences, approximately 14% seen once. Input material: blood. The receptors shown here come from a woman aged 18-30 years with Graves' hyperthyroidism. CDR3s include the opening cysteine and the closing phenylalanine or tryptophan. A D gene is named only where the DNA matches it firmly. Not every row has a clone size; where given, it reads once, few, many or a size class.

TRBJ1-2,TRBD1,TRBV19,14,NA,TGTGCCAGTAGTATAGGGGACAGGGGGTATGGCTACACCTTC,CASSIGDRGYGYTF
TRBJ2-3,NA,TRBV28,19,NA,TGTGCCAGCAGTTTTACCTATTCCCTACTCGGGCCAAGCTCCGATACGCAGTATTTT,CASSFTYSLLGPSSDTQYF
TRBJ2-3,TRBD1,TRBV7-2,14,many,TGTGCCAGCAGCAACGACAGGGGGCGAGGTACGCAGTATTTT,CASSNDRGRGTQYF
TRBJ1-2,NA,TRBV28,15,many,TGTGCCAGCAGCTCAGGGGTCCCCTGGGAGTATGGCTACACCTTC,CASSSGVPWEYGYTF
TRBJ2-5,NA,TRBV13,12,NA,TGTGCCAGCGTCCTGGCGGGACCAAATCAGTACTTC,CASVLAGPNQYF
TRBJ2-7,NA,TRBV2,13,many,TGTGCCAGCAGTGAGGGGGTCTCCTACGAGCAGTACTTC,CASSEGVSYEQYF
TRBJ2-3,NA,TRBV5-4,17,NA,TGTGCCAGCAGCTTGATATCAAGGACCGACGCCACACATACGCAGTATTTT,CASSLISRTDATHTQYF
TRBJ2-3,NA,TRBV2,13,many,TGTGCCAGCGGTGGCTTTCCTACAGATACGCAGTATTTT,CASGGFPTDTQYF
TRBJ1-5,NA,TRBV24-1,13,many,TGTGCCACCAGTGATTGGGTTAGTCAGCCCCAGCATTTT,CATSDWVSQPQHF
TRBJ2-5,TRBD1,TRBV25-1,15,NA,TGTGCCAGCAGTAATCGGGACAGCTTCGTCGAGACCCAGTACTTC,CASSNRDSFVETQYF
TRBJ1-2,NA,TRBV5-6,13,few,TGTGCCAGCAGCTTAGGGGGAAGGAGTGGCTACACCTTC,CASSLGGRSGYTF
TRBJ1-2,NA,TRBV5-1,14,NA,TGCGCCAGCAGCTTGGCAGGGCTGAGCTATGGCTACACCTTC,CASSLAGLSYGYTF